These T cell receptor beta chains were read from a single sample in a study of T cell clusters in autoimmune cytopenias. Reanalyzing the multiplex PCR reads, TCRdb keeps one entry per CDR3 protein, without DNA. The sample data list about 4,500 distinct CDR3 sequences. The same sample was also studied in work on T cell repertoires in aging, cancer and after chemotherapy.

Input material: peripheral blood. Receptor source: a human donor in good health. CDR3s include the opening cysteine and the closing phenylalanine or tryptophan. Some rows mark clone size as missing; the rest say once, few, many or name a class of expanded clone.

J gene: TRBJ2-7; clone size: .; V gene: TRBV27; CDR3 protein: CASISGLGTGAKEQYF
J gene: TRBJ1-4; clone size: .; V gene: TRBV7-6; CDR3 protein: CASSLVSGEKLFF
J gene: TRBJ2-7; clone size: .; V gene: TRBV12-3/TRBV12-4; CDR3 protein: CASSFRQAYEQYF
J gene: TRBJ2-7; clone size: .; V gene: TRBV7-2; CDR3 protein: CASSLSGTTSGTDEQYF
J gene: TRBJ2-7; clone size: .; V gene: TRBV20-1; CDR3 protein: CSATGLAGGGGEQYF
J gene: TRBJ2-5; clone size: medium-sized; V gene: TRBV29-1; CDR3 protein: CSVKRGETQYF
J gene: TRBJ2-1; clone size: .; V gene: TRBV18; CDR3 protein: CASSPIQGLEQFF
J gene: TRBJ1-5; clone size: .; V gene: TRBV11-1; CDR3 protein: CASSSSPGNQPQHF
J gene: TRBJ1-5; clone size: .; V gene: TRBV6-5; CDR3 protein: CASRSGQGRQPQHF
J gene: TRBJ2-3; clone size: medium-sized; V gene: TRBV6-1; CDR3 protein: CASSRVANTQYF
J gene: TRBJ2-5; clone size: medium-sized; V gene: TRBV19; CDR3 protein: CASNSRGPQYF
J gene: TRBJ2-6; clone size: .; V gene: TRBV18; CDR3 protein: CASSPQPTGAWLGANVLTF
J gene: TRBJ2-7; clone size: medium-sized; V gene: TRBV29-1; CDR3 protein: CSVGGPAGVREQYF
J gene: TRBJ2-3; clone size: medium-sized; V gene: TRBV6-2/TRBV6-3; CDR3 protein: CASSSERKRGDTQYF
J gene: TRBJ2-1; clone size: .; V gene: TRBV4-3; CDR3 protein: CASSLRLAGSNEQFF
J gene: TRBJ1-2; clone size: .; V gene: TRBV14; CDR3 protein: CASSQEESYGYTF
J gene: TRBJ1-6; clone size: .; V gene: TRBV19; CDR3 protein: CASSNVGRHSPLHF
J gene: TRBJ2-1; clone size: .; V gene: TRBV6-5; CDR3 protein: CASSRVGSYNEQFF
J gene: TRBJ2-3; clone size: .; V gene: TRBV15; CDR3 protein: CATSIDPINADTQYF
J gene: TRBJ2-7; clone size: .; V gene: TRBV6-1; CDR3 protein: CASISGGSGYEQYF
J gene: TRBJ1-2; clone size: .; V gene: TRBV7-2; CDR3 protein: CASSLPGGLGYTF
J gene: TRBJ1-4; clone size: .; V gene: TRBV18; CDR3 protein: CASSRDPSGQEKLFF
J gene: TRBJ2-7; clone size: .; V gene: TRBV27; CDR3 protein: CASSLSPRGSYEQYF
J gene: TRBJ2-2; clone size: .; V gene: TRBV6-6; CDR3 protein: CASGWQGQNTGELFF
J gene: TRBJ1-4; clone size: .; V gene: TRBV5-1; CDR3 protein: CASRRAGSEKLFF
J gene: TRBJ2-1; clone size: medium-sized; V gene: TRBV19; CDR3 protein: CASSARQGWGGNEQFF
J gene: TRBJ2-7; clone size: .; V gene: TRBV6-5; CDR3 protein: CASSSGTTGEQYF
J gene: TRBJ2-1; clone size: .; V gene: TRBV29-1; CDR3 protein: CSAAGLAGIQFF
J gene: TRBJ1-1; clone size: .; V gene: TRBV6-2/TRBV6-3; CDR3 protein: CASSYVAMTEAFF
J gene: TRBJ2-4; clone size: .; V gene: TRBV19; CDR3 protein: CASKGLGKNIQYF
J gene: TRBJ2-3; clone size: .; V gene: TRBV6-2/TRBV6-3; CDR3 protein: CATSHRGQGDTQYF
J gene: TRBJ2-7; clone size: medium-sized; V gene: TRBV29-1; CDR3 protein: CSVGAKGYEQYF
J gene: TRBJ1-2; clone size: .; V gene: TRBV19; CDR3 protein: CASLPENLNYGYTF
J gene: TRBJ2-1; clone size: .; V gene: TRBV5-6; CDR3 protein: CASSNIRGDNEQFF
J gene: TRBJ2-3; clone size: .; V gene: TRBV27; CDR3 protein: CASSFLGEPNTDTQYF
J gene: TRBJ2-2; clone size: medium-sized; V gene: TRBV6-6; CDR3 protein: CASRKNTGELFF
J gene: TRBJ2-6; clone size: .; V gene: TRBV27; CDR3 protein: CASRQRRTGVIRASGANVLTF
J gene: TRBJ1-5; clone size: .; V gene: TRBV19; CDR3 protein: CASSSTGAGNQPQHF
J gene: TRBJ2-7; clone size: .; V gene: TRBV12-3/TRBV12-4; CDR3 protein: CASSLTSIYEQYF
J gene: TRBJ2-1; clone size: .; V gene: TRBV5-1; CDR3 protein: CASGTGRYNEQFF
J gene: TRBJ1-4; clone size: .; V gene: TRBV5-1; CDR3 protein: CASSTSTAFNEKLFF
J gene: TRBJ1-6; clone size: .; V gene: TRBV5-1; CDR3 protein: CASSATSGQGKRSNSPLHF
J gene: TRBJ2-7; clone size: .; V gene: TRBV12-3/TRBV12-4; CDR3 protein: CASSLALSEISYEQYF
J gene: TRBJ2-3; clone size: .; V gene: TRBV12-3/TRBV12-4; CDR3 protein: CASSLAGGSTDTQYF
J gene: TRBJ2-1; clone size: medium-sized; V gene: TRBV19; CDR3 protein: CASSKGDTTYNEQFF
J gene: TRBJ2-4; clone size: medium-sized; V gene: TRBV19; CDR3 protein: CASSTLAGRSSKNIQYF
J gene: TRBJ1-4; clone size: .; V gene: TRBV19; CDR3 protein: CASSGLQGANEKLFF
J gene: TRBJ2-7; clone size: medium-sized; V gene: TRBV6-5; CDR3 protein: CASSRPGRGHEQYF
J gene: TRBJ1-2; clone size: .; V gene: TRBV6-2/TRBV6-3; CDR3 protein: CASSYSKSYGYTF
J gene: TRBJ1-1; clone size: .; V gene: TRBV5-6; CDR3 protein: CASSRQGAGTEAFF
J gene: TRBJ2-5; clone size: .; V gene: TRBV29-1; CDR3 protein: CSGSQSPMAGETQYF
J gene: TRBJ1-2; clone size: .; V gene: TRBV27; CDR3 protein: CASSLGLGRGTANYGYTF
J gene: TRBJ1-1; clone size: .; V gene: TRBV19; CDR3 protein: CASSMLGGSNTEAFF
J gene: TRBJ2-7; clone size: .; V gene: TRBV19; CDR3 protein: CASSEGGPYEQYF
J gene: TRBJ1-6; clone size: .; V gene: TRBV6-5; CDR3 protein: CASSPRTSYNSPLHF
J gene: TRBJ1-5; clone size: .; V gene: TRBV27; CDR3 protein: CASSFRGSNQPQHF
J gene: TRBJ1-6; clone size: medium-sized; V gene: TRBV19; CDR3 protein: CASSSLPTGHSPLHF